This T cell receptor (beta chain) was found in a study of shared clonotypes between healthy human individuals. Assay execution proceeded at the deep level. Researchers divided each subset's genomic DNA evenly across several immunoSEQ plates. Clones were sequenced by immunoSEQ multiplex PCR, and TCRdb holds only the in-frame ones, with some missing. The sample has roughly 1 million clones; 70% to 80% are singletons. The CDR3 contains 15 residues. V dropped 6 bases and J dropped 2 bases, with 16 bases sitting between them. Germline CDR1 reads MDHEN; CDR2 reads SYDVKM. The receptor was isolated from a young man in good health. The specimen sequenced was memory CD4+ T cells sorted from blood. This sample's subset: CD45RA-negative fraction. This chain joins TRBV28 and TRBJ1-2; D might be TRBD1 (6 bases). CDR3 DNA: TGTGCCAGCAGCCGCTGGGACATTTCAAACTATGGCTACACCTTC. Protein product: CASSRWDISNYGYTF.